What follows is one TCR beta chain and its context. Its cognate antigen is unknown. This sample was included in a study of PD-1 blockade in classical Hodgkin lymphoma. Study-wide context: Patients were administered nivolumab (3 mg/kg intravenously) every 2 weeks. Regarding the study as a whole: Individuals initiating nivolumab under 1 year after ASCT were excluded. The baseline diversity of complete responders showed similarity to that of newly diagnosed patients. CD4+ TCR diversity, unlike CD8+, climbed significantly by C4D1.

The CDR3 consists of 11 residues. In germline, CDR1 is SQVTM, CDR2 ANQGSEA. Brentuximab vedotin exposure varied, and every patient relapsed after autologous stem cell transplantation. The protocol was immunoSEQ multiplex PCR, while the TCRdb copy is restricted to in-frame clones and leaves out a portion. The sample holds almost 100,000 clones; 80% to 95% are singletons and the top ten take approximately 2.8%. The clonotype was recovered from a human donor with classical Hodgkin lymphoma. The chain has TRBV29-1 and TRBJ2-5; 8 nucleotides line up with TRBD2. The tail of the sequence fits TRBJ2-7 better, so the J call may be wrong. The input for sequencing was peripheral blood mononuclear cells (PBMCs), taken at baseline. The CDR3 reads CSVAGAREQYF. The CDR3 DNA reads TGCAGCGTAGCGGGAGCGCGCGAGCAGTACTTC.